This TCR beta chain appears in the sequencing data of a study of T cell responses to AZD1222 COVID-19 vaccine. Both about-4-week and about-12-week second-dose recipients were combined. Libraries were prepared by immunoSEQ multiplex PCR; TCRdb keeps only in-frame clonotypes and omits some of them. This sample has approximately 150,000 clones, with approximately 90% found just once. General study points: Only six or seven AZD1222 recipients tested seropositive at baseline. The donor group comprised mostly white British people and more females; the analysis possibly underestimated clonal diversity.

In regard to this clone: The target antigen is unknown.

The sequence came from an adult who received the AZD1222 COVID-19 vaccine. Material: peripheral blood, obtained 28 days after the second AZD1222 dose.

CDR3 bases: TGTGCCAGCAGCTTATACGTGGCTAGCACAGATACGCAGTATTTT. Translated, it gives CASSLYVASTDTQYF. The chain is built from TRBV11-2 and TRBJ2-3, with no clear D. Germline V gene sequence: CDR1 SGHAT, CDR2 FQNNGV. V was shortened by 2 bases and J by 0 bases, with 9 bases between the two germline ends. There are 15 residues in the CDR3.